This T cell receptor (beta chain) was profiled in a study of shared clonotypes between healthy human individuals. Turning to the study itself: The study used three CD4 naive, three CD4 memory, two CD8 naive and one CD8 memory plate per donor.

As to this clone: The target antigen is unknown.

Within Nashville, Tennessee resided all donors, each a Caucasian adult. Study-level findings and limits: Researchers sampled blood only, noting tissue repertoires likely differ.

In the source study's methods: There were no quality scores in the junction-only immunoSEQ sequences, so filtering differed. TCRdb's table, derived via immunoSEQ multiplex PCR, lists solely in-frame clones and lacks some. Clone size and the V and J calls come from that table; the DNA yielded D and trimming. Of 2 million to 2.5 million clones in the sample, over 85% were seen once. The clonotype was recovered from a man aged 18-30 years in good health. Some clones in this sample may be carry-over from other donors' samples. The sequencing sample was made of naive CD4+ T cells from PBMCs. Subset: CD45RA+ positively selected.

The CDR3 protein is CASQEGNTEAFF. The CDR3 nucleotides are TGTGCCAGTCAAGAGGGTAACACTGAAGCTTTCTTT. The chain has TRBV6-5 and TRBJ1-1; D ambiguous. The V and J ends lost 9 bases and 2 bases respectively, with 10 bases between them. The CDR3 is 12 residues long. Per the germline V gene, CDR1 is MNHEY and CDR2 is SVGAGI.